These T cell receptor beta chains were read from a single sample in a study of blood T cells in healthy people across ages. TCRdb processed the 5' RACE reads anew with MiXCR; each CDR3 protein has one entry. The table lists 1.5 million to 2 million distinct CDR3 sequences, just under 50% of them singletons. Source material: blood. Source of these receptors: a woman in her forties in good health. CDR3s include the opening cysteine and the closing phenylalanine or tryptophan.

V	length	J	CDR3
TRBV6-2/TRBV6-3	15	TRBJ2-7	CASRLLGQGGYEQYF
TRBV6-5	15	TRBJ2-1	CASSYSASGGWQQFF
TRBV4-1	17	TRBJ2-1	CASSQVPGQGAGNERFF
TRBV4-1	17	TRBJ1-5	CASSQAGERGRDQPQHF
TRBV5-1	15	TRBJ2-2	CASRTTTGYTGELFF
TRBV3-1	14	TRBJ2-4	CASSPFGGRNIQYF
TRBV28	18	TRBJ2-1	CASSSRLAGGSSYNEQFF
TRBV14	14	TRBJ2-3	CASSRVGSGDTQYF
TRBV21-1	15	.	CASNREWRDEETQYF
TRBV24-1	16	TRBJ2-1	CATSDDPRQSYNEQFF
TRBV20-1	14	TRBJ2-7	CSARDPGGPYEQYF
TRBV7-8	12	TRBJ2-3	CASSSSPHAQYF
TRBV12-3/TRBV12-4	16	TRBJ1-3	CASSFRAQGFGNTIYF
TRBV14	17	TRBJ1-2	CASSQEARFAGGHGYTF
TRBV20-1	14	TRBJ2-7	CSARDLSWGYEQYF
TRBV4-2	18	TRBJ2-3	CASSQGTETSGVTDTQYF
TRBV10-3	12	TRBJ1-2	CAIGGGNYGYTF
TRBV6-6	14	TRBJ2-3	CASSSNPSTDTQYF
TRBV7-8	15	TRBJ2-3	CASVSRGASTDTQYF
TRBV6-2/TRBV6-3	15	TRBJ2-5	CASSYFRTALETQYF
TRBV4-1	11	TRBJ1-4	CASARREKLFF
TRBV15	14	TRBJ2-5	CATSRDERGETQYF
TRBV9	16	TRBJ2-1	CASSVESGGAYNEQFF
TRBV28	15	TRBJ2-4	CASTKVRGGENIQYF